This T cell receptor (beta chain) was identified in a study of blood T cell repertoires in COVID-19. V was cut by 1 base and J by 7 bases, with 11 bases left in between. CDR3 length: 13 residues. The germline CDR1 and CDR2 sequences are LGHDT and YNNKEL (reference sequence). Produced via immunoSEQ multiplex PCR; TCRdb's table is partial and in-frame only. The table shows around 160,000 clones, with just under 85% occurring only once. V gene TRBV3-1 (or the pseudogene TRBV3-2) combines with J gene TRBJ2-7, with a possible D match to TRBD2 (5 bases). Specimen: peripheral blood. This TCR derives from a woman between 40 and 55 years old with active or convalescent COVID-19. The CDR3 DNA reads TGTGCCAGCAGCCAAGGGTCAGGACTTGAGCAGTACTTC. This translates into CASSQGSGLEQYF.